Below are 9 T cell receptor beta chains sequenced from a single sample in a study of cytomegalovirus exposure and HLA in healthy donors. PCR was performed using 60 Vbeta and 13 Jbeta primers. Produced via immunoSEQ multiplex PCR; TCRdb's table is partial and in-frame only. The specimen's table records 200,000 to 250,000 clones. The sample was PBMCs. The receptors derive from a girl under 10 years old in good health and CMV-seropositive.

The genes are TRBV7-2 and TRBJ2-7; D possibly corresponds to TRBD2 (5 bases). There are 15 residues in the CDR3. CDR1 SGHTA and CDR2 FQGNSA come from the germline V gene. With 0 bases removed from V and 2 bases from J, the gap between germline ends came to 11 bases. Written as DNA, the CDR3 is TGTGCCAGCAGCTTAGCGTCGTCGGGAACCTACGAGCAGTACTTC. Protein sequence: CASSLASSGTYEQYF.

The chain carries TRBV5-1 and TRBJ2-1, with 13 bases that match TRBD2. Trimming at V came to 4 bases and at J to 9 bases, leaving 10 bases not matched to a gene. This CDR3 has 16 amino acids. In germline, CDR1 is SGHRS, CDR2 YFSETQ. This chain's CDR3 is CASSHGLAGVIGEQFF. The CDR3 bases are TGCGCCAGCAGCCATGGACTAGCGGGAGTGATAGGTGAGCAGTTCTTC.

The rearrangement uses TRBV10-3 and TRBJ2-5; 11 bases align to TRBD1. The CDR3 runs 16 residues. V dropped 2 bases and J dropped 2; count of bases not matched to a gene: 4. CDR1 is ENHRY, CDR2 SYGVKD, per germline. The CDR3 spells CAISEPGTGGQETQYF. CDR3 coding DNA: TGTGCCATCAGTGAGCCTGGGACAGGGGGTCAAGAGACCCAGTACTTC.

This chain links TRBV2 with TRBJ1-4; 8 bases match TRBD1. Losses at the gene ends were 7 bases for V and 7 bases for J; bases not matched to a gene: 11. Germline V gene lookup returns CDR1 SNHLY and CDR2 FYNNEI. The CDR3 sequence is 15 residues long. This CDR3 reads CASTGLGTGGEKLFF. Written as DNA, the CDR3 is TGTGCCAGCACGGGGCTCGGGACAGGAGGTGAAAAACTGTTTTTT.

The V call is TRBV19, the J call TRBJ1-2; D may be TRBD1 (6 bases). Trimming left V 6 bases short and J 2 bases short, with 13 bases between. The CDR3 is made up of 14 amino acids. The V gene's germline CDR1 is LNHDA and CDR2 SQIVND (reference sequence). The chain's CDR3 is CASRPNGQNYGYTF. CDR3 DNA: TGTGCCAGTAGGCCTAACGGACAGAACTATGGCTACACCTTC.

V usage is TRBV2 and J usage is TRBJ1-3; maybe TRBD1 (5 bases). The germline CDR1 and CDR2 sequences are SNHLY and FYNNEI. The ends were cut back, 1 base at V and 4 bases at J, with 11 bases in the middle. The CDR3 runs to 15 residues. CDR3 nucleotide sequence: TGTGCCAGCAGTGAAGGAGCAGGGAGGGGAAACACCATATATTTT. Protein: CASSEGAGRGNTIYF.

This chain joins TRBV19 and TRBJ1-1; D remains ambiguous. CDR3 size: 15 residues. Germline V gene lookup returns CDR1 LNHDA and CDR2 SQIVND (reference sequence). V gave up 6 bases and J gave up 0 bases, with 14 bases separating them. CDR3: CASSYALSLNTEAFF. The CDR3 DNA reads TGTGCCAGTAGCTACGCTTTGTCCCTGAACACTGAAGCTTTCTTT.

V gene TRBV28 combines with J gene TRBJ1-5; no clear D gene. V lost 2 bases, J lost 4 bases, and 6 bases lay in between. The CDR3 has 13 amino acids. Germline lookup yields CDR1 MDHEN and CDR2 SYDVKM. The CDR3 nucleotides are TGTGCCAGCAGTTTACCGGAGAATCAGCCCCAGCATTTT. Its protein product is CASSLPENQPQHF. The entire variable domain, with the rest obtained from reference TRBV28 and TRBJ1-5, is as follows: DVKVTQSSRYLVKRTGEKVFLECVQDMDHENMFWYRQDPGLGLRLIYFSYDVKMKEKGDIPEGYSVSREKKERFSLILESASTNQTSMYLCASSLPENQPQHFGDGTRLSIL.

The chain has TRBV9 and TRBJ2-2; D gene ambiguous. Trimming left V 0 bases short and J 7 bases short, with 10 bases between. Germline V lookup: CDR1 SGDLS, CDR2 YYNGEE. The CDR3 consists of 14 residues. CDR3 sequence: CASSVGPPGGELFF. The CDR3 DNA follows: TGTGCCAGCAGCGTAGGCCCCCCAGGCGGGGAGCTGTTTTTT.